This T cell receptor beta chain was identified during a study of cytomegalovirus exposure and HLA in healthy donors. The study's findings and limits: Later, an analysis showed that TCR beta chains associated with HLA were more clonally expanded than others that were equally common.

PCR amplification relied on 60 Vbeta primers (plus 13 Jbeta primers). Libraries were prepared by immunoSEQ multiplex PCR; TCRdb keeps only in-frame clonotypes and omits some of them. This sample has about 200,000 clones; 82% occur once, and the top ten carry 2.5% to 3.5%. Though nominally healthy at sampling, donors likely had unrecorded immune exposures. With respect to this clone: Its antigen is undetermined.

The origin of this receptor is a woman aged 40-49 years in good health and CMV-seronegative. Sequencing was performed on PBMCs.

DNA of the CDR3: TGCGCCAGCAGCTTAACCTACCCATCGGTCCCATCCGGGGGCTACACCTTC. This codes for CASSLTYPSVPSGGYTF. The chain uses TRBV5-1 and TRBJ1-2; no clear D gene. This CDR3 region has 17 residues. V gave up 2 bases and J gave up 8 bases, with 25 bases separating them. Germline V gene sequence: CDR1 SGHRS, CDR2 YFSETQ.